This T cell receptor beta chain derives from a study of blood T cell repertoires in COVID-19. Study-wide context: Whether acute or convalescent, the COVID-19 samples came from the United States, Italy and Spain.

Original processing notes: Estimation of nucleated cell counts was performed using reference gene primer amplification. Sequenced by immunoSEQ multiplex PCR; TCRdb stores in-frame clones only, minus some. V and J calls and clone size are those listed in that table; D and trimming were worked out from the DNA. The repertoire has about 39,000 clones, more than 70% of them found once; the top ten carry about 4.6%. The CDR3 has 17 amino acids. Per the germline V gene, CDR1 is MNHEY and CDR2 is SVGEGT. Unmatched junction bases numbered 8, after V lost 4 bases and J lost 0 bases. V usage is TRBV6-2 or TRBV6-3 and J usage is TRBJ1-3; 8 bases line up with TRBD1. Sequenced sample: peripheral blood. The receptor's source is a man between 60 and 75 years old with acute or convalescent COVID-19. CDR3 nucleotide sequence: TGTGCCAGCAGTTGGTTCGGGACAGGAGACTCTGGAAACACCATATATTTT. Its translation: CASSWFGTGDSGNTIYF.